This TCR beta chain was documented in a study of OX40 agonist ivuxolimab in advanced cancers. Across the study: From roughly 23 to 85 years was the age range, with a mean of about 54 years, and over 70% were male.

V gave up 5 bases and J gave up 5 bases, with 6 bases separating them. This CDR3 contains 12 residues. Per germline, CDR1 MNHEY and CDR2 SMNVEV (reference sequence). The method was immunoSEQ multiplex PCR; TCRdb's version includes in-frame clones alone and lacks a portion of them. The profile shows around 94,000 clones, approximately 85% of them singletons. The TCR sequence derives from an adult with an advanced solid tumor such as melanoma, head and neck, liver or kidney cancer. The sample consisted of CD4+ or CD8+ T cells sorted from blood, taken in a trial of the OX40 agonist ivuxolimab. This rearrangement joins TRBV27 to TRBJ1-4; D is unresolved. This chain's CDR3 is CASSHHNEKLFF. CDR3 in DNA: TGTGCCAGCAGTCATCACAATGAAAAACTGTTTTTT.